The source of this TCR beta chain is a study of post-analysis software for immune sequencing data. A note on this clonotype: Its antigen is still unknown.

Unique molecular identifiers were present in the TCR beta cDNA libraries. TCRdb re-analysed the PCR reads in MiXCR, keeping a single row per CDR3 protein. The table has about 820,000 distinct CDR3 sequences, about 53% seen once. This CDR3 has 15 amino acids. CDR1 ENHRY and CDR2 SYGVKD come from the germline V gene. Overall study results and limits: Significantly lower normalized Chao1 diversity was seen in multiple sclerosis patients than in controls. The five TRBV segments detected at higher frequency in patients than in controls included TRBV5-6, TRBV5-1 and TRBV20-1.

The rearrangement uses TRBV10-3 and TRBJ2-5; the match to TRBD1 covers 10 bases. The J call may be mistaken, given a closer DNA end match to TRBJ2-7. This TCR came from a girl aged 10 to 17 with multiple sclerosis. The specimen was blood. CDR3 in amino acids: CATLGQGGSYYEQYF. As DNA, the CDR3 is TGTGCCACTTTAGGACAGGGGGGGTCTTACTACGAGCAGTACTTC.